One and the same sample provided the 3 T cell receptor beta chains below, sequenced in a study of technical replicates of blood from a handful of donors. The data were produced by immunoSEQ multiplex PCR, yet TCRdb's version contains in-frame clones alone and is incomplete. Of fewer than 85,000 clones in the sample, 90% were seen once. The sequenced material came from PBMCs. The receptors were sampled from a human donor in good health. Some clones in this sample may be carry-over from other donors' samples.

This chain links TRBV18 with TRBJ2-7; TRBD2 aligns across 10 bases. Germline values: CDR1 KGHSH, CDR2 LQKENI. V lost 3 bases to trimming and J lost 7 bases; unmatched junction nucleotides: 6. The CDR3 length is 14 residues. CDR3: CASSPQREGSEQYF. The CDR3 bases are TGTGCCAGCTCACCCCAGCGGGAGGGCAGTGAGCAGTACTTC.

The rearrangement links TRBV4-1 to TRBJ2-4, with a tentative D call TRBD1 (6 bases). The V end was cut by 1 base, the J end by 7 bases, with 14 bases between. This CDR3 is built from 15 residues. Germline-derived CDR1 and CDR2 are MGHRA and YSYEKL. CDR3 protein: CASSQVGTGLNIQYF. Written as DNA, the CDR3 is TGCGCCAGCAGCCAAGTGGGTACAGGGTTGAACATTCAGTACTTC.

This chain connects TRBV4-3 to TRBJ2-2, with 11 bases lining up with TRBD2. CDR3 size: 19 residues. Germline trimming cut 0 bases from V and 6 bases from J; bases unmatched to any gene: 12. Germline CDR1 LGHNA, CDR2 YSLEER. The CDR3 protein is CASSQDWRLAGLGAGELFF. CDR3 nucleotides: TGCGCCAGCAGCCAAGATTGGAGACTAGCGGGGCTGGGAGCCGGGGAGCTGTTTTTT.